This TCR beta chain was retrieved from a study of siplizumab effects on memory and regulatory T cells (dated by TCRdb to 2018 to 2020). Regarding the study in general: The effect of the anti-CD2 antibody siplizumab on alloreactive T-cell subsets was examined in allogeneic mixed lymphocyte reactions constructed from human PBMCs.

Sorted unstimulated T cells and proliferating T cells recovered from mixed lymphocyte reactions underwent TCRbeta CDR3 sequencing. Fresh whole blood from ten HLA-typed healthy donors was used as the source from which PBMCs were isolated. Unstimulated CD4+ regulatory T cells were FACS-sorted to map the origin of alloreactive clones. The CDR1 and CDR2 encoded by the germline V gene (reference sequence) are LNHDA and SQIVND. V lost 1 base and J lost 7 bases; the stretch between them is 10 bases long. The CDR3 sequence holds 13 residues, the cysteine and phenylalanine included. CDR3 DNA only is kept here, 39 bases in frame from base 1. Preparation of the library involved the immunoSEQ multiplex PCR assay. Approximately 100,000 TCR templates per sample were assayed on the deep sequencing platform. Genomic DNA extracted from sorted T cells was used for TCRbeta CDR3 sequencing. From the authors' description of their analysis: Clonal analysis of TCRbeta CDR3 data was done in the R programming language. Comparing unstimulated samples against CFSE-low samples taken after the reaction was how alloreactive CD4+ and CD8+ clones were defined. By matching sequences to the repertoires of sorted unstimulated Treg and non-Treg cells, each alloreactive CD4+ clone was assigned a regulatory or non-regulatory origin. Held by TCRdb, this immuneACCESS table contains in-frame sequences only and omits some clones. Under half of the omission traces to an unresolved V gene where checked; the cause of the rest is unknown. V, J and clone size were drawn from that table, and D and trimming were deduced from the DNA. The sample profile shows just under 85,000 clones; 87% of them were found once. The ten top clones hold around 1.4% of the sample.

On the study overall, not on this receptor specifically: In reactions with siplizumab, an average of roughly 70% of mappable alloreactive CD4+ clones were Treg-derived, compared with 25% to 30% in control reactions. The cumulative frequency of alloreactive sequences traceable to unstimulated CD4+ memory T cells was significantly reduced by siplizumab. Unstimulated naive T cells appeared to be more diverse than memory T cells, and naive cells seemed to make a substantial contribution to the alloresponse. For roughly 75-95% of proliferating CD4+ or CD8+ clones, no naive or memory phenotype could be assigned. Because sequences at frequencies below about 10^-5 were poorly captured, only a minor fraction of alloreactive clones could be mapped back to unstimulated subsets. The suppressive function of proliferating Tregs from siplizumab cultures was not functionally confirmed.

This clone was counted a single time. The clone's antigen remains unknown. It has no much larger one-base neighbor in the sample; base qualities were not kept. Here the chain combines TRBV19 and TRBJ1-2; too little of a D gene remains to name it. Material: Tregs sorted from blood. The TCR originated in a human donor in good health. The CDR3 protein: CASSIVGSIGYTF. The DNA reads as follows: TGTGCCAGTAGTATAGTTGGGTCCATTGGCTACACCTTC. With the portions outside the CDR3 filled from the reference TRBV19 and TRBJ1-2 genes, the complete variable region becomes DGGITQSPKYLFRKEGQNVTLSCEQNLNHDAMYWYRQDPGQGLRLIYYSQIVNDFQKGDIAEGYSVSREKKESFPLTVTSAQKNPTAFYLCASSIVGSIGYTFGSGTRLTVV.